This T cell receptor beta chain is from a study of cytomegalovirus exposure and HLA in healthy donors. The PCR contained 60 Vbeta and 13 Jbeta primers. Profiling relied on immunoSEQ multiplex PCR, and the TCRdb table lists in-frame clones only, not all of them. The repertoire consists of 130,000 to 150,000 clones, with about 80% occurring once and the leading ten covering roughly 2.2%. Trimming took 0 bases from V and 10 from J, leaving 13 bases between them. The CDR3 totals 14 residues. CDR1 is MGHRA and CDR2 is YSYEKL in the germline V gene. The source material was PBMCs. The chain uses TRBV4-1 and TRBJ2-1, with unresolved D. This TCR was recovered from a man younger than 45 in good health and CMV-seronegative. The CDR3 bases are TGCGCCAGCAGCCAAGAACCCCCGACACGAGAGCAGTTCTTC. The encoded protein is CASSQEPPTREQFF.